These T cell receptor beta chains were read from a single sample in a study of Graves' ophthalmopathy and Graves' hyperthyroidism. TCRdb re-called the multiplex PCR reads through MiXCR, storing one row per CDR3 protein. The sample carries more than 1,000,000 distinct CDR3 sequences, 35% to 40% recorded once. The material sequenced was peripheral blood or thyroid tissue (not recorded which). These receptors were taken from an adult man with Graves' hyperthyroidism. CDR3s include the opening cysteine and the closing phenylalanine or tryptophan. Each record gives: clone size, J gene, D gene, V gene, CDR3 DNA, CDR3 protein. D genes are given only for firm matches. The size entry is marked missing in some rows and otherwise reads once, few, many or a size class.

>few|TRBJ1-1|TRBD1|TRBV6-2/TRBV6-3
TGTGCCAGCAGTTCCGGACAGGCAACTATGAACACTGAAGCTTTCTTT
CASSSGQATMNTEAFF
>-|TRBJ2-7|TRBD1|TRBV10-3
TGTGCCACCGGGCCCCACAGGGGCGTCTACGAGCAGTACTTC
CATGPHRGVYEQYF
>many|TRBJ2-5|TRBD1|TRBV6-5
TGTGCCAGCAGTTACGACCTGACAGGGCGAGAGACCCAGTACTTC
CASSYDLTGRETQYF
>once|TRBJ1-6|TRBD1|TRBV7-9
TGTGCCAGCAGTGACAGGGGCGACAGTTCACCCCTCCACTTT
CASSDRGDSSPLHF
>-|TRBJ1-1|-|TRBV9
TGTGCCAGCAGCGGACATGGGGACTCGTCCACTGAAGCTTTCTTT
CASSGHGDSSTEAFF
>-|TRBJ2-7|-|TRBV11-2
TGTGCCAGCAGCTTAGCGTCCAGGGCCTACGAGCAGTACTTC
CASSLASRAYEQYF
>-|TRBJ1-2|-|TRBV29-1
TGCAGCTTGGCCCTGGCCTCAGATGGCTACACCTTC
CSLALASDGYTF
>many|TRBJ2-7|-|TRBV5-5
TGTGCCAGCAGCTTGGCCGTTCTATCCGGACACGAGCAGTACTTC
CASSLAVLSGHEQYF
>-|TRBJ2-7|-|TRBV29-1
TGCAGCGTTAACCAGCAGGGGGGGATAGCCCCCTACGAGCAGTACTTC
CSVNQQGGIAPYEQYF
>-|TRBJ1-1|-|TRBV5-5
TGTGCCAGCACCCGGCCGGGTCCTAAGGCTTTCTTT
CASTRPGPKAFF
>-|TRBJ1-5|TRBD1|TRBV24-1
TGTGCCACCAGTGATCGGGACAGGGTTCAGCCCCAGCATTTT
CATSDRDRVQPQHF
>once|TRBJ1-1|-|TRBV7-6
TGTGCCAGCAGCCCTGGGCGGGCGGGCACTGAAGCTTTCTTT
CASSPGRAGTEAFF
>many|TRBJ1-6|TRBD1|TRBV20-1
TGCAGTGCCCAGATGACAGGGACAAGTAATTCACCCCTCCACTTT
CSAQMTGTSNSPLHF
>-|TRBJ2-6|-|TRBV29-1
TGCAGCGGATATGGGGCCAACGTCCTGACTTTC
CSGYGANVLTF
>many|TRBJ2-5|-|TRBV14
TGTGCCAGCAGCCAAGGGCCGTCCCAGTACTTC
CASSQGPSQYF
>-|TRBJ2-3|-|TRBV20-1
TGCAGTGCTCCGCGAGCGGGTAGCACAGATACGCAGTATTTT
CSAPRAGSTDTQYF
>-|TRBJ2-5|TRBD2|TRBV4-3
TGCGCCAGCAGCCAAGATAAATGGAGCGGGGGGGTCGAGACCCAGTACTTC
CASSQDKWSGGVETQYF
>-|TRBJ2-5|-|TRBV6-2/TRBV6-3
TGTGCCAGCAGTTACCCCGGGTTGGTATTTTCGGAGACCCAGTACTTC
CASSYPGLVFSETQYF
>few|TRBJ2-7|-|TRBV2
TGTGCCAGCAGGGAACGGGGGCGCTACGAGCAGTACTTC
CASRERGRYEQYF
>many|TRBJ2-2|-|TRBV7-8
TGTGCCAGCAGCTTAGGAATTTCGGGGAACACCGGGGAGCTGTTTTTT
CASSLGISGNTGELFF
>many|TRBJ1-5|-|TRBV20-1
TGCAGTGCTCCCCTCCGGAGCAATCAGCCCCAGCATTTT
CSAPLRSNQPQHF
>many|TRBJ2-7|-|TRBV7-9
TGTGCCAGCAGCCAACGGCCCTACGAGCAGTACTTC
CASSQRPYEQYF
>many|TRBJ1-5|-|TRBV2
TGTGCCAGCAGTGAAACGGTTGCAGGGGATCAGCCCCAGCATTTT
CASSETVAGDQPQHF
>few|TRBJ1-1|-|TRBV7-9
TGTGCCAGCAGCTTGGCCCCGGGGCTACAAGAAGCTTTCTTT
CASSLAPGLQEAFF
>-|TRBJ1-2|TRBD1|TRBV24-1
TGTGCCACCAGTGACCCCGGACAGGGGGCGGGAGGCTACACCTTC
CATSDPGQGAGGYTF
>many|TRBJ2-5|-|TRBV7-2
TGTGCCAGCAGCCATCAGGGAGGAGAGACCCAGTACTTC
CASSHQGGETQYF
>-|TRBJ2-5|-|TRBV11-2
TGTGCCAGCAGCTTAGCGGCAGGTCGGATCCAAGAGACCCAGTACTTC
CASSLAAGRIQETQYF
>once|TRBJ1-2|TRBD1|TRBV19
TGTGCCAGTAGTATTCCACAGGGGAACTATGGCTACACCTTC
CASSIPQGNYGYTF
>many|TRBJ1-6|TRBD1|TRBV20-1
TGCAGTGCTAGACCCTTCCACAGGAAGGGGGCGGACAATTCACCCCTCCACTTT
CSARPFHRKGADNSPLHF
>-|TRBJ2-7|-|TRBV11-2
TGTGCCAGCAGCTTAGATCTTGTGGGGGCCTCCTACGAGCAGTACTTC
CASSLDLVGASYEQYF
>-|TRBJ1-4|-|TRBV30
TGTGCCTTCGCGGGACACCAGCCTGAAAAACTGTTTTTT
CAFAGHQPEKLFF
>-|TRBJ2-7|-|TRBV6-5
TGTGCCAGCAGTTACTCGAACAGAACCTTCTTCGAGCAGTGCTTC
CASSYSNRTFFEQCF
>-|TRBJ1-6|-|TRBV11-2
TGTGCCAGCAGCTTAATCGCGGATTCACCCCTCCGCTTT
CASSLIADSPLRF
>-|TRBJ2-7|TRBD2|TRBV6-5
TGTGCCAGCAGTCCTGTTGCTAGCGGTTCCTACGAGCAGTACTTC
CASSPVASGSYEQYF
>-|TRBJ2-2|TRBD2|TRBV6-5
TGTGCCAGCACCGAGTGGGGGAGGGGAAGAACCGGGGAGCTGTTTTTT
CASTEWGRGRTGELFF
>-|TRBJ2-5|-|TRBV6-2/TRBV6-3
TGTGCCAGCAGCCGGGCCCCAACCGGAGAGACCCAGTACTTC
CASSRAPTGETQYF
>-|TRBJ2-5|-|TRBV6-5
TGTGCCAGCAGTTATCATGCCTTTGGAGAAGAGACCCAGTACTTC
CASSYHAFGEETQYF
>-|TRBJ2-7|-|TRBV19
TGTGCCAGTAGTATAGCGACCGGGCCTGCCTACGAGCAGTACTTC
CASSIATGPAYEQYF
>many|TRBJ1-5|-|TRBV7-2
TGTGCCAGCAGCTTAGAACATCTACAGCCCCAGCATTTT
CASSLEHLQPQHF
>-|TRBJ1-1|-|TRBV5-1
TGCGCCAGCAGCCGCGAGGGGAGCATGAACACTGAAGCTTTCTTT
CASSREGSMNTEAFF
>-|TRBJ2-2|-|TRBV7-8
TGTGCCAGCGGCCGGGGGCGCACGACCCGGGAGCTGTTTTTT
CASGRGRTTRELFF
>few|TRBJ2-7|-|TRBV20-1
TGCAGTGCTAGGTCTCTATACTACGAGCAGTACTTC
CSARSLYYEQYF
>-|TRBJ1-2|TRBD1|TRBV10-3
TGTGCCAGCAGTTACTGGGACAGATCGAATGGCTACACCTTC
CASSYWDRSNGYTF
>-|TRBJ1-3|TRBD1|TRBV7-2
TGTGCCAGCAGCCCCCGGGGAGGGGGCACTGGAAACACCATATATTTT
CASSPRGGGTGNTIYF
>-|TRBJ2-7|-|TRBV9
TGCGCCAGCAGCTTAACTAGTACCGAGCAGTACTTC
CASSLTSTEQYF
>-|TRBJ1-4|-|TRBV9
TGTGCCAGCAGCGGAAAACTGTTTTTT
CASSGKLFF
>-|TRBJ1-5|-|TRBV2
TGTGCCAGCAGGGCCGGGCGTGCACTTTTGCATTTT
CASRAGRALLHF